The 7 T cell receptor beta chains below come from one sample, sequenced in a study of human T cells and chemical hapten exposure. Time point given: pre-sensitization, week 0. The treatment was: therapeutic diphenylcyclopropenone sensitization with weekly scalp DPC. MiXCR, applied by TCRdb to the RACE reads, yields one record per CDR3 protein. This sample has fewer than 350,000 distinct CDR3 sequences, with approximately 8% found just once. The material was whole blood, obtained in connection with sensitization to the hapten diphenylcyclopropenone (DPC). All receptors derive from a man between 18 and 35 years old with alopecia areata. Some clones in this sample may be carry-over from other donors' samples.

This clonotype has a count of ten or more. CDR3 nucleotides: TGTGCCAGTCGACGCAGGGTTGGCACTGAAGCTTTCTTT. This sequence encodes CASRRRVGTEAFF. The chain links TRBV6-6 to TRBJ1-1, with D maybe TRBD1 (5 bases). This CDR3 has 13 amino acids. Germline assignment: CDR1 MNHNY and CDR2 SVGAGI (reference sequence). V gave up 9 bases and J gave up 4 bases, with 15 bases separating them.

This clonotype was observed a handful of times. The chain uses TRBV11-1 and TRBJ2-2; TRBD1 or TRBD2 may be the D gene (5 bases each). This CDR3 has 16 residues. V lost 6 bases to trimming and J lost 2 bases, with 16 bases between them. Germline CDR1 is SGHAT and CDR2 is FQDESV (reference sequence). The CDR3 DNA reads TGTGCCAGCAGGAGGGTACAGGCACTAAACACCGGGGAGCTGTTTTTT. It specifies CASRRVQALNTGELFF.

Only a few counts were recorded for this clonotype. The rearrangement links TRBV7-2 to TRBJ1-3; D not certain. V dropped 4 bases and J dropped 0 bases, with 10 bases sitting between them. The CDR3 contains 15 residues. Per germline, CDR1 SGHTA and CDR2 FQGNSA. The CDR3 region has the DNA TGTGCCAGCAGCTCCCGGTTGAACTCTGGAAACACCATATATTTT. Protein product: CASSSRLNSGNTIYF.

This chain joins TRBV12-3 or TRBV12-4 and TRBJ1-6; D is possibly TRBD1 (5 bases). The CDR3 is 14 amino acids. Trimming removed 2 bases from V and 7 bases from J, with 9 bases in between. The CDR3: CASSLWGGNSPLHF. The CDR3 coding sequence is TGTGCCAGCAGTTTATGGGGGGGAAATTCACCCCTCCACTTT.

The chain employs TRBV10-3 and TRBJ2-1; 8 nucleotides align to TRBD2. CDR1 is ENHRY and CDR2 is SYGVKD in the germline V gene. The CDR3 has 14 residues. V was pared by 7 bases and J by 3 bases, with 5 bases of the junction left unmatched. This chain's CDR3 is CAIMERGGYNEQFF. Here the CDR3 DNA reads TGTGCCATCATGGAACGGGGGGGCTACAATGAGCAGTTCTTC.

This sequence joins TRBV7-2 and TRBJ1-4, with 11 bases fitting TRBD1. The germline gives CDR1 SGHTA, CDR2 FQGNSA. The CDR3 length is 19 residues. The trim removed 1 base at V and 1 base at J, leaving 8 bases unmatched. CDR3 sequence reads: CASSLVGPGQGGTNEKLFF. In nucleotides, the CDR3 is TGTGCCAGCAGCTTAGTAGGGCCGGGACAGGGGGGAACTAATGAAAAACTGTTTTTT.

The rearrangement joins TRBV24-1 to TRBJ2-1, with D possibly matching TRBD2 (6 bases). Germline CDR1 KGHDR, CDR2 SFDVKD. Trimming shortened V by 3 bases and J by 3 bases, and 14 bases separated the two germline ends. The CDR3 has 16 amino acids. The CDR3 nucleotides are TGTGCCACCAGTGATACTGCGGGCGGGGTCTACAATGAGCAGTTCTTC. It codes for CATSDTAGGVYNEQFF.